These 4 T cell receptor beta chains were all obtained from the same sample, sequenced in a study of T cell clones after liver transplantation. TCRdb's table, derived via immunoSEQ multiplex PCR, lists solely in-frame clones and lacks some. The sample has tens of thousands of clones; roughly 82% are singletons. Specimen: CD4+ T cells from blood, collected approximately 45 months after liver transplant. These receptor sequences come from a human patient who received a liver transplant. Some of the T cells might come from the graft donor.

The genes are TRBV6-5 and TRBJ1-4; unclear D gene. Germline-derived CDR1 and CDR2 are MNHEY and SVGAGI. The CDR3 contains 15 residues. The ends were cut back, 6 bases at V and 8 bases at J, with 19 bases in the middle. In DNA form, the CDR3 reads TGTGCCAGCAGACCCGACTTCGGAGTCGGGGAAAAACTGTTTTTT. It translates to CASRPDFGVGEKLFF.

The CDR3 bases are TGTGCCAGCAGGTCACTAGCAGTTTCCTACAATGAGCAGTTCTTC. Encoded protein: CASRSLAVSYNEQFF. This chain joins TRBV28 and TRBJ2-1; maybe TRBD2 (6 bases). CDR1 is MDHEN and CDR2 is SYDVKM in the germline V gene. Trimming removed 6 bases at V and 1 base at J, with 13 bases between. The CDR3 totals 15 residues.

This chain connects TRBV5-6 to TRBJ2-3; D possibly corresponds to TRBD2 (6 bases). The CDR3 extends over 14 amino acids. The V gene lost 5 bases and the J gene lost 4 bases, with 14 bases spanning the gap. Germline lookup yields CDR1 SGHDT and CDR2 YYEEEE. CDR3 nucleotides: TGTGCCAGCAGTCGGGACTTTGAGCCAGATACGCAGTATTTT. Protein: CASSRDFEPDTQYF.

In its sample, this clone was seen once. This chain joins TRBV14 and TRBJ2-2; D is unresolved. V was clipped by 2 bases and J by 4 bases, with 11 bases between them. The CDR3 covers 15 residues. Germline values: CDR1 SGHDN, CDR2 FVKESK. CDR3 DNA sequence: TGTGCCAGCAGCCAACCATCCGTCAGCACCGGGGAGCTGTTTTTT. This translates into CASSQPSVSTGELFF.